This T cell receptor (beta chain) originates from a study of blood T cell repertoires in COVID-19. Study-level background: The United States, Italy and Spain provided the acute and convalescent COVID-19 samples.

Libraries were prepared by immunoSEQ multiplex PCR; TCRdb keeps only in-frame clonotypes and omits some of them. This table has under 300,000 clones, around four fifths appearing once. The CDR3 is made up of 15 amino acids. The germline V gene encodes CDR1 LNHDA and CDR2 SQIVND (reference sequence). The trim removed 2 bases at V and 3 bases at J, leaving 6 bases unmatched. The chain links TRBV19 to TRBJ1-1; 7 bases are shared with TRBD1. The sample taken for sequencing was peripheral blood. The receptor comes from a man in his thirties or forties who had recovered from COVID-19. The DNA for the CDR3 is TGTGCCAGTAGTATAAGACAGGGAATGGACACTGAAGCTTTCTTT. Translation: CASSIRQGMDTEAFF.